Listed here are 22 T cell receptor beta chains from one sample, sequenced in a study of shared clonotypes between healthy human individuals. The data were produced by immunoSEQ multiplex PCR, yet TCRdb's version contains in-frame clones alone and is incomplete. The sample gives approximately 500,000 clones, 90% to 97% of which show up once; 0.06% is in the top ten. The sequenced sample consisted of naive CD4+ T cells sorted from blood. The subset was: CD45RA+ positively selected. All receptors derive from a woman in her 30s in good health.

The CDR3 bases are TGTGCCAGCAGCTACGGGAGTCCTGAGACCCAGTACTTC. It codes for CASSYGSPETQYF. This chain connects TRBV11-2 to TRBJ2-5, with D perhaps matching TRBD2 (6 bases). Germline V gives CDR1 SGHAT, CDR2 FQNNGV. Trimming left V 4 bases short and J 5 bases short, with 11 bases between. This CDR3 has 13 residues.

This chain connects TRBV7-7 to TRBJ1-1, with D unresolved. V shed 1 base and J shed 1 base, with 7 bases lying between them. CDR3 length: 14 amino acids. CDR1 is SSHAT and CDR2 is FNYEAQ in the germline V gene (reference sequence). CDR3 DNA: TGTGCCAGCAGCTTAGTGGGGAGGAACACTGAAGCTTTCTTT. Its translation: CASSLVGRNTEAFF.

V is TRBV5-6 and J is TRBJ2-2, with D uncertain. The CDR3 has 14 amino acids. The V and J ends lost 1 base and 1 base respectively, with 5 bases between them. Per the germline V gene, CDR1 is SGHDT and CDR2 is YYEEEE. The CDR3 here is CASSLQGNTGELFF. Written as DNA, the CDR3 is TGTGCCAGCAGCTTGCAAGGGAACACCGGGGAGCTGTTTTTT.

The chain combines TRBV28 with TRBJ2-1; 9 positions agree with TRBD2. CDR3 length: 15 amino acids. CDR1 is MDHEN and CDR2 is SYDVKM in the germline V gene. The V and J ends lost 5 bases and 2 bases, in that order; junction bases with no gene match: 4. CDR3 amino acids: CASSLSGSTYNEQFF. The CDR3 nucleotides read TGTGCCAGCAGTCTTAGCGGGAGTACCTACAATGAGCAGTTCTTC.

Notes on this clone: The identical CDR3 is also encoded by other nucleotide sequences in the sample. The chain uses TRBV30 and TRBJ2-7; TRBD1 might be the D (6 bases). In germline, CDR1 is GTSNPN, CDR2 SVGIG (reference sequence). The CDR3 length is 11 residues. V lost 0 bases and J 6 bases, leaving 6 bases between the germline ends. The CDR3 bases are TGTGCCTGGAGTGTAGGGGGCGAGCAGTACTTC. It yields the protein CAWSVGGEQYF.

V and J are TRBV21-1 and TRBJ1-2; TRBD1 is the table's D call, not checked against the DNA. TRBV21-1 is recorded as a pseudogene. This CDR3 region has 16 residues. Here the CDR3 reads CASSKGSYRGHDGYTF. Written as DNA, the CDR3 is TGTGCCAGCAGCAAAGGCTCGTACAGGGGGCATGATGGCTACACCTTC.

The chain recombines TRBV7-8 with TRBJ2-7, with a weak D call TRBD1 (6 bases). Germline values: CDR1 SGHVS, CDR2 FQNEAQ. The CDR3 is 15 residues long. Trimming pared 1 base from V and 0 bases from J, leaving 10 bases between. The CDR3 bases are TGTGCCAGCAGCTTAGTCCCAGGGGCCTCCTACGAGCAGTACTTC. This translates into CASSLVPGASYEQYF.

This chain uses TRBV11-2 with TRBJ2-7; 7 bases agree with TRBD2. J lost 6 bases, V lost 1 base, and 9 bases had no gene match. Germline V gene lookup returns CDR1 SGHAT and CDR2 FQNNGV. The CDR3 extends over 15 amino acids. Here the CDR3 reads CASSLGPGGEGEQYF. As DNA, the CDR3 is TGTGCCAGCAGCTTAGGCCCGGGAGGAGAGGGCGAGCAGTACTTC.

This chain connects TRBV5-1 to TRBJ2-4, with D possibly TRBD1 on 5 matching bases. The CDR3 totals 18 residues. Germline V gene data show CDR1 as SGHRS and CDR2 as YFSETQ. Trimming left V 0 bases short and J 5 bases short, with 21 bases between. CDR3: CASSLGPVGAVFENIQYF. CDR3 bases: TGCGCCAGCAGCTTGGGGCCAGTTGGGGCAGTGTTTGAAAACATTCAGTACTTC. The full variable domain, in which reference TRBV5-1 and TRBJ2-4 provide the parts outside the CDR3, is KAGVTQTPRYLIKTRGQQVTLSCSPISGHRSVSWYQQTPGQGLQFLFEYFSETQRNKGNFPGRFSGRQFSNSRSEMNVSTLELGDSALYLCASSLGPVGAVFENIQYFGAGTRLSVL.

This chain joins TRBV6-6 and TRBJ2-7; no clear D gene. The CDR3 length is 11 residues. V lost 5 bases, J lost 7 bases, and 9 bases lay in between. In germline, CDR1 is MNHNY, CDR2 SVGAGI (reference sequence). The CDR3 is CASSLRTEQYF. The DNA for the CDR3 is TGTGCCAGCAGTCTACGAACAGAGCAGTACTTC.

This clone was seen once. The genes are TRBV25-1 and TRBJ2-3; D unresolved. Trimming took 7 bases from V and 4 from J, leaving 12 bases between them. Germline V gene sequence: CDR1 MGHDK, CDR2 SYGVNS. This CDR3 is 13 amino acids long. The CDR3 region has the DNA TGTGCCAGCAATGGTTGGGCGTCAGATACGCAGTATTTT. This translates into CASNGWASDTQYF.

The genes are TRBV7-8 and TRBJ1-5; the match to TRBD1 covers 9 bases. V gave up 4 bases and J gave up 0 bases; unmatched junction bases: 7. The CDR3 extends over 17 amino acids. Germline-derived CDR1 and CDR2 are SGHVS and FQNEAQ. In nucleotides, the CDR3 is TGTGCCAGCAGCTCCTTCACAGGGGGCCTTAGCAATCAGCCCCAGCATTTT. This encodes CASSSFTGGLSNQPQHF.

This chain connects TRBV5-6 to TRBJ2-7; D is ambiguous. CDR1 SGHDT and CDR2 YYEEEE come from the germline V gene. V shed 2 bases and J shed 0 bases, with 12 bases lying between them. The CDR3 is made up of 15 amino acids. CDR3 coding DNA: TGTGCCAGCAGCTTAATGGCTTACAGCTCCTACGAGCAGTACTTC. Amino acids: CASSLMAYSSYEQYF.

The CDR3 protein is CASSLNGQGRYEQYF. The CDR3 DNA reads TGTGCCAGCAGCTTAAATGGTCAGGGTCGGTACGAGCAGTACTTC. The V call is TRBV7-3, the J call TRBJ2-7; tentative D call: TRBD1 (5 bases). The CDR3 sequence is 15 residues long. V gave up 1 base and J gave up 4 bases, with 14 bases separating them. The germline CDR1 and CDR2 sequences are SGHTA and FQGTGA.

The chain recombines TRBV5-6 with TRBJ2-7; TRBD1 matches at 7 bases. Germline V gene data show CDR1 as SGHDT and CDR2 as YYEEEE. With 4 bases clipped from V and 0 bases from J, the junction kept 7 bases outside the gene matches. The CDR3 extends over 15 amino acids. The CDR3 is CASSQTGVLSYEQYF. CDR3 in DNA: TGTGCCAGCAGCCAAACAGGGGTCCTCTCCTACGAGCAGTACTTC.

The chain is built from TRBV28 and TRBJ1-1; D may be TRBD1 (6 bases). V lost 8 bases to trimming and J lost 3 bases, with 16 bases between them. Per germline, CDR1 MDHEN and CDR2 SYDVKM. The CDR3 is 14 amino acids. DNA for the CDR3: TGTGCCAGCCGAACTCAGGGGTGGTACACTGAAGCTTTCTTT. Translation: CASRTQGWYTEAFF.

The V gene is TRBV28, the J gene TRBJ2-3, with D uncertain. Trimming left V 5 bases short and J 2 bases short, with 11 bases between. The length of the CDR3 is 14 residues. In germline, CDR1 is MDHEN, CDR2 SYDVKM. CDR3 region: CASSPHDLTDTQYF. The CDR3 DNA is TGTGCCAGCAGTCCACATGACCTCACAGATACGCAGTATTTT. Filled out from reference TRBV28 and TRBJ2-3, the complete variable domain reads DVKVTQSSRYLVKRTGEKVFLECVQDMDHENMFWYRQDPGLGLRLIYFSYDVKMKEKGDIPEGYSVSREKKERFSLILESASTNQTSMYLCASSPHDLTDTQYFGPGTRLTVL.

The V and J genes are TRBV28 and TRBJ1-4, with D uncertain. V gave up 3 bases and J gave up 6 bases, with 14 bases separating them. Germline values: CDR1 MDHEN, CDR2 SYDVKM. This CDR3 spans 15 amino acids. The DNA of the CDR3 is TGTGCCAGCAGTTTGATAGGGAGCTATGATGAAAAACTGTTTTTT. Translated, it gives CASSLIGSYDEKLFF.

The CDR3 bases are TGTGCCAGTAGTATCGTAGCGGGAGTCTTGGACGAGCAGTACTTC. It codes for CASSIVAGVLDEQYF. V is TRBV19 and J is TRBJ2-5; 9 bases align to TRBD2. The end of the DNA is better explained by TRBJ2-7, so the J call may be wrong. The germline V gene encodes CDR1 LNHDA and CDR2 SQIVND (reference sequence). The CDR3 runs 15 residues.

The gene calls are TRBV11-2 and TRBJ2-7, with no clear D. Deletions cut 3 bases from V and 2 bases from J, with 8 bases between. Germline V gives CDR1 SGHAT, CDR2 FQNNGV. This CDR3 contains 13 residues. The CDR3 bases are TGTGCCAGCAGCTTTGGCAGAGCCTACGAGCAGTACTTC. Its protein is CASSFGRAYEQYF. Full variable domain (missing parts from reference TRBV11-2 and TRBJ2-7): EAGVAQSPRYKIIEKRQSVAFWCNPISGHATLYWYQQILGQGPKLLIQFQNNGVVDDSQLPKDRFSAERLKGVDSTLKIQPAKLEDSAVYLCASSFGRAYEQYFGPGTRLTVT.

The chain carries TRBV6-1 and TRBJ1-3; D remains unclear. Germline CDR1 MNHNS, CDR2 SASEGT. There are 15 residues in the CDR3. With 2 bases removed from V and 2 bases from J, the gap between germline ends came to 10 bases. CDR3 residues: CASSENDGAGNTIYF. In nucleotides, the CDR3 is TGTGCCAGCAGTGAAAACGATGGGGCTGGAAACACCATATATTTT.

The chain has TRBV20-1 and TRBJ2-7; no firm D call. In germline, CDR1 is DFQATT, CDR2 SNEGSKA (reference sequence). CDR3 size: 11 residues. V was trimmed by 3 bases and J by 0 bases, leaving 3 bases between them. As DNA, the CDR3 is TGCAGTGCTAGTGACTCCTACGAGCAGTACTTC. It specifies CSASDSYEQYF.